This entry lists 28 T cell receptor beta chains sequenced from one sample in a study of blood T cell repertoires in COVID-19. The assay was immunoSEQ multiplex PCR, and TCRdb's table has in-frame clones only and misses some. The repertoire holds some 240,000 clones, with roughly 76% as singletons. Material for sequencing was peripheral blood. These receptors were taken from a woman over 75 with COVID-19, enrolled during active disease.

The chain uses TRBV3-1 (or the pseudogene TRBV3-2) and TRBJ2-3; D may be TRBD1 (5 bases). Germline CDR1 reads LGHDT; CDR2 reads YNNKEL (reference sequence). Trimming shortened V by 5 bases and J by 7 bases, and 10 bases separated the two germline ends. The CDR3 extends over 12 amino acids. Here the CDR3 reads CASSFTGNTQYF. The DNA for the CDR3 is TGTGCCAGCAGCTTTACAGGTAATACGCAGTATTTT.

CDR3 loop: CASSLASGDTYYDTGELFF. The CDR3 DNA reads as TGCGCCAGCAGCTTGGCTAGCGGGGATACCTATTATGACACCGGGGAGCTGTTTTTT. V and J are TRBV5-1 and TRBJ2-2, with 9 bases fitting TRBD2. The CDR3 spans 19 residues. CDR1 and CDR2 from the germline V gene are SGHRS and YFSETQ. The junction had 12 bases not matched to a gene; V was cut back by 0 bases and J by 3 bases.

This clone appeared a few times. The V gene is TRBV6-1, the J gene TRBJ1-3; D uncertain. CDR1 MNHNS and CDR2 SASEGT come from the germline V gene. This CDR3 is 18 amino acids long. Trimming left V 0 bases short and J 0 bases short, with 15 bases between. CDR3 in amino acids: CASSEAVSSVNSGNTIYF. The CDR3 region has the DNA TGTGCCAGCAGTGAAGCTGTTTCTTCAGTTAACTCTGGAAACACCATATATTTT.

This clone came up a few times. The V and J genes are TRBV27 and TRBJ1-5, with D perhaps matching TRBD1 (5 bases). The CDR3 consists of 14 residues. Per the germline V gene, CDR1 is MNHEY and CDR2 is SMNVEV (reference sequence). V dropped 3 bases and J dropped 5 bases, with 11 bases sitting between them. The CDR3 nucleotides are TGTGCCAGCAGTTTGGAGGGGTCCCATCAGCCCCAGCATTTT. Its translation: CASSLEGSHQPQHF.

This clone was recorded a few times. J is TRBJ2-2 and V is TRBV12-3 or TRBV12-4; no clear D gene. This CDR3 is built from 12 residues. V lost 5 bases to trimming and J lost 8 bases, with 9 bases between them. CDR3 in DNA: TGTGCCAGCAGTAGAGGCACAGGGGAGCTGTTTTTT. Amino acid sequence: CASSRGTGELFF.

The rearrangement uses TRBV2 and TRBJ2-1, with 10 nucleotides matching TRBD2. CDR1 and CDR2 from the germline V gene are SNHLY and FYNNEI. CDR3 length: 19 amino acids. J was trimmed by 0 bases and V by 0 bases; bases with no gene match: 8. The CDR3 nucleotides are TGTGCCAGCAGTGAAGCGACTAGCGGGCACCCAAGCTCCTACAATGAGCAGTTCTTC. Protein: CASSEATSGHPSSYNEQFF.

This chain uses TRBV3-1 (or the pseudogene TRBV3-2) with TRBJ1-2, with 8 bases matching TRBD1. The germline V gene has CDR1 LGHDT and CDR2 YNNKEL (reference sequence). CDR3 length equals 14 residues. V shed 7 bases, J shed 4 bases, and the junction held 8 bases outside the gene matches. CDR3 sequence: CASTMRGQAYGYTF. The CDR3 nucleotides read TGTGCCAGCACCATGCGGGGACAGGCCTATGGCTACACCTTC.

The chain carries TRBV6-1 and TRBJ1-3; 11 nucleotides line up with TRBD1. CDR1 is MNHNS, CDR2 SASEGT, per germline. The CDR3 extends over 16 amino acids. J gave up 0 bases and V 3 bases, and 1 base lay outside the gene matches. This CDR3 reads CASSEGTGGSGNTIYF. The CDR3 DNA sequence: TGTGCCAGCAGTGAGGGGACAGGGGGCTCTGGAAACACCATATATTTT.

V is TRBV3-1 (or the pseudogene TRBV3-2) and J is TRBJ2-3; 9 nucleotides match TRBD2. The junction had 3 bases not matched to a gene; V was cut back by 5 bases and J by 3 bases. The length of the CDR3 is 14 residues. From germline, CDR1 is LGHDT and CDR2 YNNKEL (reference sequence). The CDR3 spells CASSKSGGTDTQYF. For the CDR3, the DNA is TGTGCCAGCAGCAAAAGCGGGGGGACAGATACGCAGTATTTT.

V is TRBV6-5 and J is TRBJ1-6, with D maybe TRBD1 (5 bases). There are 14 residues in the CDR3. V was shortened by 5 bases and J by 1 base, with 6 bases between the two germline ends. Germline lookup yields CDR1 MNHEY and CDR2 SVGAGI. The CDR3 here is CASSQGSYNSPLHF. Written as DNA, the CDR3 is TGTGCCAGCAGTCAGGGTTCCTATAATTCACCCCTCCACTTT.

In DNA form, the CDR3 reads TGTGCCAGCAGCTTAGATGGAAAGCGCCAAGAGACCCAGTACTTC. Translation gives CASSLDGKRQETQYF. The chain couples TRBV11-3 to TRBJ2-5; the D is unclear. Germline CDR1 is SGHNT and CDR2 is YENEEA. CDR3 length equals 15 residues. Trimming took off 0 bases at V and 1 base at J, with 9 bases between the two ends.

This sequence joins TRBV6-5 and TRBJ1-1, with a weak D call TRBD1 (5 bases). The CDR3 loop spans 15 amino acids. The V end lost 5 bases, the J end lost 5 bases, and 18 bases lay between the germline ends. Germline V CDR1 and CDR2: MNHEY, SVGAGI. For the CDR3, the DNA is TGTGCCAGCAGTCCTCGCCAGGGTGGAATTACTGAAGCTTTCTTT. Amino acids: CASSPRQGGITEAFF.

The chain couples TRBV10-3 to TRBJ1-5, with a tentative D call TRBD1 (6 bases). Deletions cut 3 bases from V and 6 bases from J, with 15 bases between. The CDR3 runs to 15 residues. From germline, CDR1 is ENHRY and CDR2 SYGVKD. CDR3: CAISDARTVGQPQHF. CDR3 DNA sequence: TGTGCCATCAGTGACGCCCGGACAGTCGGTCAGCCCCAGCATTTT.

A few counts support this clone. The V and J genes are TRBV20-1 and TRBJ1-1, with 10 bases identical to TRBD1. The length of the CDR3 is 14 residues. V trimming: 3 bases; J trimming: 5 bases; junction bases outside the gene matches: 6. Germline V gene lookup returns CDR1 DFQATT and CDR2 SNEGSKA (reference sequence). The chain's CDR3 is CSASGDRGKTEAFF. The DNA for the CDR3 is TGCAGTGCTAGTGGGGACAGGGGAAAAACTGAAGCTTTCTTT.

This clone was observed once. This sequence joins TRBV9 and TRBJ2-2, with a tentative D call TRBD2 (6 bases). CDR3 length equals 16 residues. CDR1 SGDLS and CDR2 YYNGEE come from the germline V gene. The V end was cut by 0 bases, the J end by 2 bases, with 11 bases between. DNA of the CDR3: TGTGCCAGCAGCGTAGGTGGGGGGAGCAACACCGGGGAGCTGTTTTTT. This gives the protein CASSVGGGSNTGELFF. The complete variable domain, with remaining parts taken from reference TRBV9 and TRBJ2-2, reads DSGVTQTPKHLITATGQRVTLRCSPRSGDLSVYWYQQSLDQGLQFLIQYYNGEERAKGNILERFSAQQFPDLHSELNLSSLELGDSALYFCASSVGGGSNTGELFFGEGSRLTVL.

The V gene is TRBV14, the J gene TRBJ2-1; TRBD2 agrees at 7 bases. V shed 4 bases, J shed 7 bases, and the junction held 16 bases outside the gene matches. This CDR3 comprises 17 residues. Per germline, CDR1 SGHDN and CDR2 FVKESK. Written as DNA, the CDR3 is TGTGCCAGCAGCCCCTGGGAGAAACTAGCGACGATGAATGAGCAGTTCTTC. Residues: CASSPWEKLATMNEQFF.

The chain uses TRBV28 and TRBJ2-1; 11 positions match TRBD2. Per the germline V gene, CDR1 is MDHEN and CDR2 is SYDVKM. The junction had 2 bases not matched to a gene; V was cut back by 6 bases and J by 7 bases. The CDR3 consists of 13 residues. The CDR3 here is CASRASGRNEQFF. In DNA, the CDR3 is TGTGCCAGCAGGGCTAGCGGGAGGAATGAGCAGTTCTTC.

As DNA, the CDR3 is TGTGCCATCAGTGAAGGGACAGGGGATGAAAAACTGTTTTTT. Encoded protein: CAISEGTGDEKLFF. This chain connects TRBV10-3 to TRBJ1-4; 10 bases are a match to TRBD1. This CDR3 contains 14 residues. Germline V gene sequence: CDR1 ENHRY, CDR2 SYGVKD. V trimming: 3 bases; J trimming: 6 bases; junction bases outside the gene matches: 1.

The CDR3 nucleotides read TGTGCCAGCAGCGTAGCGGACTCCCAAGCGCAGTACTTC. Protein sequence: CASSVADSQAQYF. The chain has TRBV9 and TRBJ2-7; tentatively, D is TRBD2 (5 bases). Trimming shortened V by 0 bases and J by 9 bases, and 13 bases separated the two germline ends. Per germline, CDR1 SGDLS and CDR2 YYNGEE. CDR3 length: 13 amino acids.

Turning to this clone: In the same sample, other DNA sequences code for this CDR3. CDR3 DNA: TGCGCCAGCAGCTTGGATCGCGGGCTTGGCTACACCTTC. Translating gives CASSLDRGLGYTF. The V call is TRBV5-1, the J call TRBJ1-2; no firm D call. The germline V gene has CDR1 SGHRS and CDR2 YFSETQ. The CDR3 sequence is 13 residues long. The ends were cut back, 0 bases at V and 7 bases at J, with 10 bases in the middle.

The gene calls are TRBV5-1 and TRBJ1-2; 8 bases match TRBD1. The CDR3 is 17 amino acids. V lost 4 bases, J lost 2 bases, and 13 bases stayed unmatched. CDR1 is SGHRS and CDR2 is YFSETQ in the germline V gene. The chain's CDR3 is CASSPNPWTGPNYGYTF. The CDR3, as DNA: TGCGCCAGCAGCCCGAACCCTTGGACAGGGCCGAACTATGGCTACACCTTC. Combining the CDR3 with reference TRBV5-1 and TRBJ1-2 gives the whole variable domain KAGVTQTPRYLIKTRGQQVTLSCSPISGHRSVSWYQQTPGQGLQFLFEYFSETQRNKGNFPGRFSGRQFSNSRSEMNVSTLELGDSALYLCASSPNPWTGPNYGYTFGSGTRLTVV.

The rearrangement links TRBV7-3 to TRBJ2-1; 9 bases line up with TRBD2. The CDR3 contains 16 residues. Per the germline V gene, CDR1 is SGHTA and CDR2 is FQGTGA. J lost 4 bases, V lost 1 base, and 5 bases had no gene match. The CDR3 region is CASSLIGGRGYNEQFF. Written as DNA, the CDR3 is TGTGCCAGCAGCTTAATCGGCGGGAGGGGGTACAATGAGCAGTTCTTC.

The chain links TRBV3-1 (or the pseudogene TRBV3-2) to TRBJ1-1; 7 nucleotides match TRBD1. The V gene's germline CDR1 is LGHDT and CDR2 YNNKEL (reference sequence). The CDR3 is 13 residues long. The ends lost 5 bases at V and 4 bases at J; junction bases unmatched: 4. CDR3 bases: TGTGCCAGCAGCTGGGCAGGGGGCACTGAAGCTTTCTTT. This gives the protein CASSWAGGTEAFF.

The chain combines TRBV7-2 with TRBJ2-2, with 7 bases matching TRBD1. This CDR3 has 18 amino acids. Germline V lookup: CDR1 SGHTA, CDR2 FQGNSA. J gave up 6 bases and V 6 bases, and 19 bases lay outside the gene matches. The CDR3 region has the DNA TGTGCCAGCAGTCCTAGGGGGCCACAGGAAAAAGCCCCCGGGGAGCTGTTTTTT. Its protein is CASSPRGPQEKAPGELFF.

The count of this clone is one. This CDR3 is CASSQARTSGLYVEQFF. The DNA for the CDR3 is TGTGCCAGCAGCCAGGCTAGGACTAGCGGGCTTTATGTAGAGCAGTTCTTC. This rearrangement joins TRBV3-1 (or the pseudogene TRBV3-2) to TRBJ2-1, with 11 bases matching TRBD2. V trimming: 3 bases; J trimming: 10 bases; junction bases outside the gene matches: 14. CDR3 length: 17 residues. The germline gives CDR1 LGHDT, CDR2 YNNKEL (reference sequence).

The chain combines TRBV10-3 with TRBJ1-5; D is unresolved. This CDR3 is 13 amino acids long. CDR1 is ENHRY, CDR2 SYGVKD, per germline. V shed 4 bases and J shed 11 bases, with 15 bases lying between them. The CDR3 DNA is TGTGCCATCAGTGGAGAGGGTTTCTCGACCCAGCATTTT. Protein sequence: CAISGEGFSTQHF.

The chain uses TRBV29-1 and TRBJ1-1; 9 bases align to TRBD1. The CDR3 covers 11 residues. The germline V gene encodes CDR1 SQVTM and CDR2 ANQGSEA. With V trimmed by 3 bases and J by 11 bases, 4 bases remained unmatched. CDR3 loop: CSVDRDRVAFF. CDR3 DNA: TGCAGCGTTGATCGGGACAGGGTTGCTTTCTTT.

This sequence joins TRBV24-1 and TRBJ1-5; D may be TRBD1 (6 bases). The V gene's germline CDR1 is KGHDR and CDR2 SFDVKD. The length of the CDR3 is 13 residues. Trimming pared 9 bases from V and 1 base from J, leaving 9 bases between. CDR3 nucleotide sequence: TGTGCCACCTGCAGGGGAAGCAATCAGCCCCAGCATTTT. It specifies CATCRGSNQPQHF.